The T cell receptor beta chain under discussion was sequenced for a study of graft-versus-host responses after intestinal transplantation. The wider study: Recipients were given multivisceral, liver-intestinal, or isolated intestinal transplants. Recipients were all induced with anti-thymocyte globulin, then given tacrolimus and steroids for around three years.

As to this clone: Its target is unknown.

The CDR3 is made up of 15 amino acids. Per germline, CDR1 MNHEY and CDR2 SVGAGI. V dropped 6 bases and J dropped 6; count of bases not matched to a gene: 10. TCRdb keeps only in-frame clones here, not all; method: immunoSEQ multiplex PCR. The top ten hold around 7.6% of the sample, which has around 88,000 clones, 85% to 95% seen once. Study outcomes and limitations: Clonal ratios of graft-versus-host to host-versus-graft in allografts were high for patients exhibiting graft-donor T cell macrochimerism.

The sample here was unstimulated CD8+ T cells sorted from spleen or lymph node cells, taken before transplant. The rearrangement joins TRBV6-5 to TRBJ2-3; 9 bases line up with TRBD1. The clonotype comes from a human donor who was the organ donor for an intestinal transplant. CDR3 sequence: CASRDPGQGPDTQYF. Written as DNA, the CDR3 is TGTGCCAGCAGGGACCCGGGACAGGGTCCCGATACGCAGTATTTT.